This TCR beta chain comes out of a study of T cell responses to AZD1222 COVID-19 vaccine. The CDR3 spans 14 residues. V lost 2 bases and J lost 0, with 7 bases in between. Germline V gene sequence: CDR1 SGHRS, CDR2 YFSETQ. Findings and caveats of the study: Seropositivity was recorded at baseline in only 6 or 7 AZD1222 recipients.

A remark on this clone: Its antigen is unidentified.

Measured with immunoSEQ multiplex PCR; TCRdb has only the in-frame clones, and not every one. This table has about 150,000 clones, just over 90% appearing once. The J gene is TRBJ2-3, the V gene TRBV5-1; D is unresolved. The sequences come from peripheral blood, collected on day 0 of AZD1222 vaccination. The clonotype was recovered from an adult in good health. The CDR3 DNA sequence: TGCGCCAGCAGCTTAGCCCGTAGCACAGATACGCAGTATTTT. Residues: CASSLARSTDTQYF.